This T cell receptor (beta chain) was sequenced in a study of cytomegalovirus exposure and HLA in healthy donors. Germline V CDR1 and CDR2: SGDLS, YYNGEE. The ends lost 0 bases at V and 2 bases at J; junction bases unmatched: 4. CDR3 length: 18 amino acids. Primers included in the PCR were 60 Vbeta and 13 Jbeta primers. The protocol was immunoSEQ multiplex PCR, while the TCRdb copy is restricted to in-frame clones and leaves out a portion. The sample lists about 150,000 clones, approximately 72% occurring once. The TCR comes from a woman aged 60 to 75 in good health and CMV-seronegative. The specimen was PBMCs. The gene calls are TRBV9 and TRBJ2-3, with 15 nucleotides matching TRBD2. The CDR3 is CASSVVGLAGGNTDTQYF. CDR3 sequence (DNA): TGTGCCAGCAGCGTAGTAGGACTAGCGGGAGGGAACACAGATACGCAGTATTTT.